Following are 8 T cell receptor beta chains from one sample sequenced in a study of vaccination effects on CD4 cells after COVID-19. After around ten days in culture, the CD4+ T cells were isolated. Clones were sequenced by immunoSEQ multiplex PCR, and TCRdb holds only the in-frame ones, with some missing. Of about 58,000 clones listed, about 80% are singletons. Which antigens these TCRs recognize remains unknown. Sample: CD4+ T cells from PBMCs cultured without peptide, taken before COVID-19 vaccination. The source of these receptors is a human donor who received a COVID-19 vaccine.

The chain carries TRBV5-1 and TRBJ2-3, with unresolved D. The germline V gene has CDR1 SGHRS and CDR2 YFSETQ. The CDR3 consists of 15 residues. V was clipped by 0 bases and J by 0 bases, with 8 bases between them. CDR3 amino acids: CASSLERQSTDTQYF. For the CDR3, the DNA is TGCGCCAGCAGCTTGGAACGCCAGAGCACAGATACGCAGTATTTT.

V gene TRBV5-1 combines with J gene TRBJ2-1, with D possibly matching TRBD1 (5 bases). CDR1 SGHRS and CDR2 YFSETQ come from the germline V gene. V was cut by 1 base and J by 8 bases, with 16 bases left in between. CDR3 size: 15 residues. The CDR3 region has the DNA TGCGCCAGCAGCTTGTTGCCAGGGATCGAATATGAGCAGTTCTTC. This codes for CASSLLPGIEYEQFF.

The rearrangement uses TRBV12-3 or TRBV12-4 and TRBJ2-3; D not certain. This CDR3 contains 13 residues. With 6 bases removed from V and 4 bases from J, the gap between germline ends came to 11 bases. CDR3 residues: CASSPSGADTQYF. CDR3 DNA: TGTGCCAGCAGCCCCTCTGGTGCAGATACGCAGTATTTT.

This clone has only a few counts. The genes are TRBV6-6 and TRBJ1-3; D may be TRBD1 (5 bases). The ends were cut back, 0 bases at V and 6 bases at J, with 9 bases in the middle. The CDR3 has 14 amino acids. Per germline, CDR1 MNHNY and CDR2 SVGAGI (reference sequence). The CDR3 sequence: CASSYSGTLNTIYF. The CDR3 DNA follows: TGTGCCAGCAGTTACTCAGGGACGCTAAACACCATATATTTT.

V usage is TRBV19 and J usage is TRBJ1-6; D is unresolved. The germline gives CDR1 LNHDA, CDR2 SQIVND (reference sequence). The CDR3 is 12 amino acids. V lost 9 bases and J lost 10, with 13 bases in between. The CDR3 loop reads CASRRSGSPLHF. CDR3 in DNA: TGTGCCAGCAGGAGATCAGGCTCACCCCTCCACTTT.

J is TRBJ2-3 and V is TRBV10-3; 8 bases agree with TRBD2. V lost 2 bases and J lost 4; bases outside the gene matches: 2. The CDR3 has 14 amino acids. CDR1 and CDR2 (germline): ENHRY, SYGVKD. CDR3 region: CAISEPGGADTQYF. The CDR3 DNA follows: TGTGCCATCAGTGAGCCCGGGGGGGCAGATACGCAGTATTTT.

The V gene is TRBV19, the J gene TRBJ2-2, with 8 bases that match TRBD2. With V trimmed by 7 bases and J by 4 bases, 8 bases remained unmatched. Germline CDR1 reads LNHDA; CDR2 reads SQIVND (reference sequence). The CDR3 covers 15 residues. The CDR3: CASNDGGAVTGELFF. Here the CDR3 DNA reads TGTGCCAGTAACGACGGGGGGGCGGTCACCGGGGAGCTGTTTTTT.

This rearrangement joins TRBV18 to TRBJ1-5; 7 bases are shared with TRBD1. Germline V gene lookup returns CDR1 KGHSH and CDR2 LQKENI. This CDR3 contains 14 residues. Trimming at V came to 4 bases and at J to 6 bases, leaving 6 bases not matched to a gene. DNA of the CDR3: TGTGCCAGCTCACAAGGGACAGCAAGTCAGCCCCAGCATTTT. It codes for CASSQGTASQPQHF.